Listed below are T cell receptor beta chains from one sample, sequenced in a study of CD8 T cells in ankylosing spondylitis. TCRdb reprocessed the 5' RACE reads with MiXCR, giving one entry per CDR3 protein. The repertoire holds about 90,000 distinct CDR3 sequences, with about 8.1% as singletons. Sequenced sample: blood, either unsorted or a sorted T cell fraction (not recorded which). Source of these receptors: a male donor with ankylosing spondylitis. Both conserved end residues are trimmed from each CDR3. A D gene is named only where the DNA matches it firmly. Expanded clones get a size class; other rows say once, few or many, or leave the size out.

clone_size d_call j_call v_call cdr3_aa
. TRBD2 TRBJ2-3 TRBV20-1 SAPLPVAGGGPDTQY
few TRBD1 TRBJ1-1 TRBV7-9 ASSPGQGLNTEAF
many TRBD2 TRBJ2-4 TRBV6-1 ASTPGLAGAKNIQY
many . TRBJ2-7 TRBV5-1 ASRADRTYEQY
many TRBD2 TRBJ2-7 TRBV24-1 ATSGGLGSYEQY
. . TRBJ2-1 TRBV9 ASSLSGGLPNEQF
many . TRBJ2-1 TRBV11-2 ASSLVRVDEQF
. . TRBJ2-1 TRBV6-5 ASSSDRPAFELF
few TRBD1 TRBJ2-2 TRBV25-1 ASSGDRETGELF
. . TRBJ2-1 TRBV27 ASGLHEQF
many TRBD2 TRBJ2-1 TRBV6-1 ASSEVGLAGVREQF
. . TRBJ2-2 TRBV7-9 ASSYKSGTGELF
. . TRBJ2-1 TRBV7-6 ASRYPAGVPYNEQF
few . TRBJ2-7 TRBV7-9 ASIPIGGTYEQY
. . TRBJ2-5 TRBV7-9 ASSQTESRQQETQY
few . TRBJ2-7 TRBV5-1 ASSLADSLSYEQY
few . TRBJ2-7 TRBV11-1 ASSPGFREDAGFYEQY
many TRBD2 TRBJ2-1 TRBV27 ASSSGTSGRDEQF
. TRBD2 TRBJ2-1 TRBV12-3/TRBV12-4 ASSWISSGSSDEQF
few . TRBJ2-1 TRBV10-3 AISEEGIQAEQF
once . TRBJ2-3 TRBV24-1 ATSDSGVVHSTDTQY
many TRBD2 TRBJ2-1 TRBV11-2 ASSLFTAGEEQF
. . TRBJ2-7 TRBV11-2 ASSLGFGSYEQY
. . TRBJ2-7 TRBV7-9 ASSPGGTSYEQY
many TRBD1 TRBJ1-1 TRBV2 ASSEVNPGQGGPLTEAF
many . TRBJ2-3 TRBV14 ASSQKGLADTQY
few TRBD2 TRBJ2-7 TRBV11-2 ASSLTGLAGAKASEKY
. TRBD1 TRBJ2-7 TRBV7-9 ASSLAQGGSLYEQY
. TRBD2 TRBJ2-3 TRBV4-1 ASSLSTRGGDTQY
. TRBD1 TRBJ2-3 TRBV6-1 ASSSWGPGTGGTDTQY
. TRBD2 TRBJ2-1 TRBV27 ASSLTGREGGNEQF
many TRBD2 TRBJ2-1 TRBV11-3 ASSLAASGALNEQF
many . TRBJ1-6 TRBV20-1 SARDRESSYNSPLH
. . TRBJ2-1 TRBV27 ASSASITGRNEQF
. . TRBJ1-2 TRBV7-8 ASSLKRTGGGYGYT
few . TRBJ1-2 TRBV20-1 SVWEGYGYT
. . TRBJ2-1 TRBV6-1 ARSDFLIAQF
. TRBD2 TRBJ2-1 TRBV3-1 ASSQVLLERGEQF
many TRBD2 TRBJ2-1 TRBV7-9 ASSPAGGGNEQF
. . TRBJ2-2 TRBV4-2 ASSQPGFRATIPGELF
few . TRBJ2-2 TRBV12-3/TRBV12-4 ASSILLGTGELF
few . TRBJ1-1 TRBV12-3/TRBV12-4 ASSLHPRDYTEAF
many . TRBJ1-4 TRBV6-4 ASSDSDGEKLF
. TRBD1 TRBJ2-1 TRBV12-5 ASGMDRANEQF
few . TRBJ2-2 TRBV6-1 ASSRGVETGELF
few TRBD2 TRBJ2-7 TRBV7-9 ASSLIGTSGNEQY
few . TRBJ2-5 TRBV10-3 AITSDQTETQY
many . TRBJ2-4 TRBV2 ASSEVPLAKNIQY